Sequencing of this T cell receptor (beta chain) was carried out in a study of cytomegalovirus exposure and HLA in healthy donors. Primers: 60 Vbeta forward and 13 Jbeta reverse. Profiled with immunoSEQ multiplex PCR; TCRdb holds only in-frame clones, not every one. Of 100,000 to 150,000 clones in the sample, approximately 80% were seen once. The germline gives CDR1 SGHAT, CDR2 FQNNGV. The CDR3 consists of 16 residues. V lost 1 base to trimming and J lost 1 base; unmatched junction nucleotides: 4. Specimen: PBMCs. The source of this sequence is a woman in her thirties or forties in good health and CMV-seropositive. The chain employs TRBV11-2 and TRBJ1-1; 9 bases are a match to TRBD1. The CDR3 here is CASSLVGQGGNTEAFF. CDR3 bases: TGTGCCAGCAGCTTAGTGGGACAGGGAGGGAACACTGAAGCTTTCTTT.